This T cell receptor beta chain was identified in a study of T cell responses to AZD1222 COVID-19 vaccine (dated by TCRdb to the early 2020s). Concerning the study at large: Because spike-specific TCR depth and breadth did not differ between the two schedules, AZD1222 recipients who got a second dose at roughly 4 weeks were pooled with those who got a second dose at roughly 12 weeks. TCR sequencing was performed for more than 230 trial participants, of whom some 200 were given two doses of AZD1222 and approximately 25 were given two doses of MenACWY control vaccine. Enrollment into the trials was organized by age into subgroups of 18-55, 56-69 and 70-plus years, and those subgroups contained roughly 150, 30 and 60 TCR-sequenced participants, respectively.

The paper's findings and limits, for the study overall: Epitopes outside the regions mutated in the B.1.351 and B.1.1.7 variants were reportedly recognized by nearly half of the unique spike-specific TCRs. After two AZD1222 doses, both the breadth and the depth of spike-specific TCRs were significantly higher than at day 0 and than in MenACWY recipients. Only six AZD1222 recipients were SARS-CoV-2 seropositive at baseline, limiting conclusions about previously exposed vaccinees. Vaccine-associated CD4 TCRs spanned the whole spike protein, with dominant responses in regions 160-218 and 743-854. Because no day 14 peak-response samples were available, the repertoires could be characterized only after the peak T cell response. The 56-69-year group was small, and its depth increase did not reach significance, likely because of low power. Participants were mostly white British and included more females than males, and it was suggested by the authors that clonal diversity may have been underestimated.

Concerning this clone itself: The antigen it binds to is not known. The record has no base qualities; no much larger clone is one base away.

The time point label of this sample denotes: baseline before first vaccination. Samples from vaccinated people were obtained from the UK trials COV001 and COV002, which included a single-blind randomized controlled phase 2/3 trial of AZD1222 (ChAdOx1 nCoV-19) in healthy adults. Trial participant PBMC samples were collected at day 0 and day 28 after the second dose for TCRbeta chain sequencing. V is pared back by 0 bases and J by 5 bases, with 23 bases lying between the germline termini. CDR1 and CDR2 are read off the germline V gene as SGHVS and FNYEAQ. Spanning cysteine to phenylalanine, the CDR3 consists of 19 amino acids. Solely the CDR3 DNA is kept, with 57 bases framed from the first base. The CDR3 regions of human TCRbeta chains were analyzed by immunosequencing. Regarding the original processing steps: TCRs in the repertoires were matched against a reference library of SARS-CoV-2-specific TCRs that had been generated with the MIRA antigen-specificity platform. Breadth was defined as the fraction of unique TCRs that were SARS-CoV-2-associated, and depth was defined as the fraction of total T cells that were SARS-CoV-2-associated. Each spike-specific TCR was assigned to its reactive spike region and to a CD4 or CD8 class using the MIRA data. Log10-transformed breadth and depth values were compared by one-way ANOVA with Sidak's multiple comparisons tests. Drawn from immuneACCESS, this table holds only the in-frame rearrangements with V and J called that TCRdb kept. Clones are partly lost; checked studies trace under half to an unresolved V gene and leave the rest unexplained. V, J and clone size reflect that table, while D and trimming were determined from the DNA. The sample contains over 100,000 clones, about nine tenths of them found a single time. The top ten constitute around 4.8% of the sample.

The material sequenced was peripheral blood, taken on day 0 of AZD1222 vaccination. This sequence uses TRBV7-6 and TRBJ2-1, with a tentative D call of TRBD1 or TRBD2, each matching 5 bases. This clonotype was sampled from an adult in good health. The nucleotide sequence reads TGTGCCAGCAGCTTAGCCTACAGGACGTACGGGGCTGAAAACAATGAGCAGTTCTTC. It codes for CASSLAYRTYGAENNEQFF.